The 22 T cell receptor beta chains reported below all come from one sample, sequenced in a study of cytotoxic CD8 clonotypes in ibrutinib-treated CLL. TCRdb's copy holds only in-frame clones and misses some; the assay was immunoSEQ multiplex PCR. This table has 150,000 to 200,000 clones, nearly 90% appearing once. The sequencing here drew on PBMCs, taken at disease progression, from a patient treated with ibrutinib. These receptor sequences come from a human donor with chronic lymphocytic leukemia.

The CDR3 loop reads CASSQGQPNTEAFF. The DNA for the CDR3 is TGTGCCAGCAGTCAAGGACAGCCCAACACTGAAGCTTTCTTT. The chain employs TRBV6-5 and TRBJ1-1, with D tentatively TRBD1 (6 bases). The CDR3 consists of 14 residues. V was shortened by 5 bases and J by 2 bases, with 12 bases between the two germline ends. Germline V gene sequence: CDR1 MNHEY, CDR2 SVGAGI.

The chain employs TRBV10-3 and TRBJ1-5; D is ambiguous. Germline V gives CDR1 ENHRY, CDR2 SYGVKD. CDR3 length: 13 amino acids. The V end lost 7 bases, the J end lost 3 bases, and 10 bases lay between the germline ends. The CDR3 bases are TGTGCCATCACCGGAGACAACAATCAGCCCCAGCATTTT. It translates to CAITGDNNQPQHF.

DNA of the CDR3: TGTGCCAGCAGCCAAGATAGGGTGAACACTGAAGCTTTCTTT. It is translated as CASSQDRVNTEAFF. This chain uses TRBV14 with TRBJ1-1; D gene uncertain. Trimming stripped 0 bases from V and 0 bases from J, with 5 bases between. The germline V gene has CDR1 SGHDN and CDR2 FVKESK. CDR3 size: 14 residues.

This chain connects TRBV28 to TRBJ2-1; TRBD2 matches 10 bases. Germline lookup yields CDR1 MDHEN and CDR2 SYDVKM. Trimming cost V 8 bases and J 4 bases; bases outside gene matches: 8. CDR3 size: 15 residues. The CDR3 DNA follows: TGTGCCAGCGAGATCACGACTAGCGGGTACAATGAGCAGTTCTTC. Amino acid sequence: CASEITTSGYNEQFF.

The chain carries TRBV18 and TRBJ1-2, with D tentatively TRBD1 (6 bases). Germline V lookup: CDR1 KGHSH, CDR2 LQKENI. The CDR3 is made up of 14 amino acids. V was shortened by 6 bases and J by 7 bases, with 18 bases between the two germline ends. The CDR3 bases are TGTGCCAGCTCGCCAGGACAGAAGGAAAGTGGCTACACCTTC. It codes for CASSPGQKESGYTF.

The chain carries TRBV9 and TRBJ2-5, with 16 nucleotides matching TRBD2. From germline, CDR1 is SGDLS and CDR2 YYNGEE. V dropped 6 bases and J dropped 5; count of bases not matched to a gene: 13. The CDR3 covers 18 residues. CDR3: CASTPSGTSGRASETQYF. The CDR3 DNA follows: TGTGCCAGCACCCCTTCCGGGACTAGCGGGAGGGCCTCGGAGACCCAGTACTTC.

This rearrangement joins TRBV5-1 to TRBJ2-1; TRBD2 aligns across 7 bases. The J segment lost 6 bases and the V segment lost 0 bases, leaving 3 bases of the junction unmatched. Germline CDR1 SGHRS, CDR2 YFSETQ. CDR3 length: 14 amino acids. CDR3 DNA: TGCGCCAGCAGCTTGGGACTAGCTTCCAATGAGCAGTTCTTC. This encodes CASSLGLASNEQFF.

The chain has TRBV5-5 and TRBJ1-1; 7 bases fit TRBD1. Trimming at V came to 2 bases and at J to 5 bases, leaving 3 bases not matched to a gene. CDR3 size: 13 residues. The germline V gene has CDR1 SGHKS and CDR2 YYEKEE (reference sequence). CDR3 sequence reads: CASSLRGQTEAFF. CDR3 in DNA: TGTGCCAGCAGCTTAAGGGGGCAAACTGAAGCTTTCTTT.

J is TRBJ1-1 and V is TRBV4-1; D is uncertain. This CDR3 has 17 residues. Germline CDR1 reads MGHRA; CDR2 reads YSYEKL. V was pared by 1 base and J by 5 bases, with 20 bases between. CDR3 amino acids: CASSQGSWYGVGTEAFF. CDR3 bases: TGCGCCAGCAGCCAAGGTAGCTGGTATGGGGTAGGAACTGAAGCTTTCTTT.

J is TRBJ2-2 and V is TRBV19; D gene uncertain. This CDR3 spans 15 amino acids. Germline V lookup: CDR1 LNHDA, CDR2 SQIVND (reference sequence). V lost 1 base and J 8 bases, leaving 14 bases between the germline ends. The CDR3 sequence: CASSIVRAGRGELFF. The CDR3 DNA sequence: TGTGCCAGTAGTATAGTTCGGGCTGGTCGGGGGGAGCTGTTTTTT.

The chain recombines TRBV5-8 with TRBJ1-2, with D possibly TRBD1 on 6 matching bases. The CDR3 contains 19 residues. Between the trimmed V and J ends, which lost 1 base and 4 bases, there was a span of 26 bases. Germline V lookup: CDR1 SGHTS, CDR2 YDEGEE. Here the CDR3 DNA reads TGTGCCAGCAGCTTGAGGGGGTTAGTTTCTGTCGGACTTTCCTATGGCTACACCTTC. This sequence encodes CASSLRGLVSVGLSYGYTF.

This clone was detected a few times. CDR3 residues: CASSFTVDNEQFF. CDR3 nucleotides: TGCGCCAGCAGCTTTACGGTAGACAATGAGCAGTTCTTC. The chain couples TRBV5-1 to TRBJ2-1; unclear D gene. This CDR3 has 13 amino acids. The V gene lost 2 bases and the J gene lost 5 bases, with 8 bases spanning the gap. Germline V gives CDR1 SGHRS, CDR2 YFSETQ.

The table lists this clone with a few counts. The CDR3 nucleotides are TGTGCCAGCAGTCCCGTCGGGAGGAACACTGAAGCTTTCTTT. This sequence encodes CASSPVGRNTEAFF. V is TRBV6-1 and J is TRBJ1-1; no firm D call. Per the germline V gene, CDR1 is MNHNS and CDR2 is SASEGT. Between the trimmed V and J ends, which lost 5 bases and 1 base, there was a span of 11 bases. The CDR3 has 14 amino acids.

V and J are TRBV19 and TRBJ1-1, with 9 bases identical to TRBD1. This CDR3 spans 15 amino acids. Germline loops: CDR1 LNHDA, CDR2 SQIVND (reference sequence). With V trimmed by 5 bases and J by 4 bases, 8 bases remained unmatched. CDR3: CASSGGQGSGTEAFF. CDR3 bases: TGTGCCAGTAGTGGGGGACAGGGTTCGGGCACTGAAGCTTTCTTT.

The CDR3 region is CASNLRRDRGLEQYF. CDR3 DNA: TGTGCCAGCAACCTGAGGAGGGACAGGGGGCTAGAACAGTACTTC. This chain joins TRBV25-1 and TRBJ2-7; 12 nucleotides agree with TRBD1. The CDR3 sequence is 15 residues long. V lost 7 bases and J lost 10; bases outside the gene matches: 14. Germline values: CDR1 MGHDK, CDR2 SYGVNS.

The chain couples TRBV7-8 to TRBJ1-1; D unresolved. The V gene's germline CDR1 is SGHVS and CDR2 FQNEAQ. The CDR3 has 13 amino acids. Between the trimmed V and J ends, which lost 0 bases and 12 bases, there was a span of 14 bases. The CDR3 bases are TGTGCCAGCAGCTTAGCGGTAACCCCTGATTCTTTCTTT. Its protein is CASSLAVTPDSFF.

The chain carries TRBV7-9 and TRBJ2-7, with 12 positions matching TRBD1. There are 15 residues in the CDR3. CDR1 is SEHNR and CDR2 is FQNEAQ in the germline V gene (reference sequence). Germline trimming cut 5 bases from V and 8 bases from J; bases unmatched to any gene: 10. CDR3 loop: CASSRSWDRGLKQYF. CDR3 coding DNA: TGTGCCAGCAGCCGTTCTTGGGACAGGGGGCTCAAGCAGTACTTC.

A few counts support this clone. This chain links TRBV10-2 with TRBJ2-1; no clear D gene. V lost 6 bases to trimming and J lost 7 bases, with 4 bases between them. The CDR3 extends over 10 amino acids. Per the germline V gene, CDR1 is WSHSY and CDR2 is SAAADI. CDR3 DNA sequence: TGCGCCAGCAGGGAGAATGAGCAGTTCTTC. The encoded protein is CASRENEQFF.

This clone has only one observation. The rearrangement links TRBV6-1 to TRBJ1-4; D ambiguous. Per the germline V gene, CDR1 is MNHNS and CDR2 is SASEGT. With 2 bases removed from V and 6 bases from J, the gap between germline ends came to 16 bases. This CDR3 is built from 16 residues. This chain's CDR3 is CASSERQTTQYEKLFF. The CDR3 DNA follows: TGTGCCAGCAGTGAACGGCAGACCACCCAATATGAAAAACTGTTTTTT.

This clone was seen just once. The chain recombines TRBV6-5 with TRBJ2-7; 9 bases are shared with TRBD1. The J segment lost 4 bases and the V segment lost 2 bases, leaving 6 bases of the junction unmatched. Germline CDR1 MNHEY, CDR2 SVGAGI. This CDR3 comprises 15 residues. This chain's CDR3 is CASSYPYRGQYEQYF. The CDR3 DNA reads TGTGCCAGCAGTTACCCATACAGGGGGCAATACGAGCAGTACTTC.

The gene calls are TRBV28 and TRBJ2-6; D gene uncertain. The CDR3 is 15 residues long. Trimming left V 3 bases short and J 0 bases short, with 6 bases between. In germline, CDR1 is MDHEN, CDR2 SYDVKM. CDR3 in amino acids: CASSLGSSGANVLTF. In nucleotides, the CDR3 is TGTGCCAGCAGTTTGGGAAGCTCTGGGGCCAACGTCCTGACTTTC.

Here the CDR3 DNA reads TGCAGCGTTGGGAGCGGGGAATCCTACGAGCAGTACTTC. This translates into CSVGSGESYEQYF. V gene TRBV29-1 combines with J gene TRBJ2-7; 7 bases map to TRBD2. CDR1 is SQVTM and CDR2 is ANQGSEA in the germline V gene. V gave up 4 bases and J gave up 1 base; unmatched junction bases: 4. CDR3 length equals 13 residues.